This TCR delta chain originates from a study of gamma-delta chains in newborns, infants, children (dated by TCRdb to between 2018 and 2021). Study-wide context: According to the title of the study, polyclonal expansion of innate gammadelta T cells immediately after birth is driven by microbial exposure. The study examined the way microbial exposure affected innate gammadelta T cell populations in human newborns right after birth.

A few counts support this clone. Its antigen has not been determined. TCRdb's entry gives the protein of a much larger clone, which mismatches this DNA's translation at residue 8, likely from a read error; the protein reported here is translated from the DNA. The run used an Illumina MiSeq. TCRdb reprocessed the public reads with the caller CATT; rows with the same DNA were merged afterwards. This sample has 2,000 to 3,000 delta-chain clones in its table, and about 6.7% of those were observed once. Roughly 12% of the sample lies in the top ten. The sample comprised blood. The TCR originated in a child who was a newborn, infant or young child, either healthy, febrile or measles-vaccinated (not recorded which).

The sequence in DNA is TGTGCCTGTGACACCGTTACTTGGGGATACGCCTGGGACACCCGACAGATGTTTTTC. This gives the protein CACDTVTWGYAWDTRQMFF. The sequence joins TRDV2 to TRDJ3; 9 central nucleotides agree with TRDD3. The cysteine opens and the phenylalanine closes a CDR3 of 19 amino acids. The entry retains the CDR3 DNA only, 57 bases that are in frame from base 1. The germline V gene encodes CDR1 GEAIGNYY and CDR2 EKD. Germline trimming amounts to 0 bases on V and 2 bases on J, with 7 as the count of junction bases outside the gene matches.